This T cell receptor (beta chain) came from a study of a mutant IDH1 vaccine in newly diagnosed glioma. Study background: At weeks 1, 3, 5, 7, 11, 15, 19 and 23, patients received a vaccination, eight in all. Mean patient age was around 40 years; about 60% were male and about 40% female.

Time point here: week 11, during vaccination. Vaccination comprised doses that each held 300 ug of mutant IDH1 20-mer peptide, plus topical imiquimod. V was trimmed by 3 bases and J by 4 bases, leaving 24 bases between them. The length of the CDR3 is 18 residues. Germline assignment: CDR1 SEHNR and CDR2 FQNEAQ (reference sequence). Comment on this clone: Its antigen is undetermined.

Sequenced by immunoSEQ multiplex PCR; TCRdb stores in-frame clones only, minus some. The data contain under 150,000 clones, roughly 90% of them singletons. This TCR was recovered from a woman in her 50s with glioma. This sample comprised PBMCs, obtained from a glioma patient whose treatment included an IDH1 peptide vaccine. V usage is TRBV7-9 and J usage is TRBJ1-1; maybe TRBD1 (6 bases). CDR3 amino acids: CASSFPGSGGVLSTEAFF. The CDR3 coding sequence is TGTGCCAGCAGCTTCCCGGGATCGGGGGGCGTTTTAAGCACTGAAGCTTTCTTT.